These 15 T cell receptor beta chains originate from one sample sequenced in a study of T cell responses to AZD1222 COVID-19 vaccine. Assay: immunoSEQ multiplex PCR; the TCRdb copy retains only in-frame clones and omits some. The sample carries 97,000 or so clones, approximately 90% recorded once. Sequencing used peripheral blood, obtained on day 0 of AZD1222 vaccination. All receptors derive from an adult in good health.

The CDR3 here is CASSKPGQGGYEQYF. Written as DNA, the CDR3 is TGTGCCAGCAGTAAACCGGGACAGGGCGGATACGAGCAGTACTTC. The chain links TRBV6-2 or TRBV6-3 to TRBJ2-7, with 9 bases lining up with TRBD1. Germline assignment: CDR1 MNHEY and CDR2 SVGEGT. The CDR3 extends over 15 amino acids. The ends lost 5 bases at V and 4 bases at J; junction bases unmatched: 9.

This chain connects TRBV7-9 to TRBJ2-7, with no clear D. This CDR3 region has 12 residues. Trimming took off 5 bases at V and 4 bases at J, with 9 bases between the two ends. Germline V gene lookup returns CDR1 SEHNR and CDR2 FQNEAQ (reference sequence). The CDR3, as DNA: TGTGCCAGCAGCAGTGGGCCTTACGAGCAGTACTTC. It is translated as CASSSGPYEQYF.

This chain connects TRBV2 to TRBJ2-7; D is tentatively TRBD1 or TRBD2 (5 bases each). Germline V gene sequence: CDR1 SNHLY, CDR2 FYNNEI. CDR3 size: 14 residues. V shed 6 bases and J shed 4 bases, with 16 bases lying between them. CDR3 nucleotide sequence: TGTGCCAGCAGCGGCTCCGGGACGGGGTACGAGCAGTACTTC. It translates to CASSGSGTGYEQYF.

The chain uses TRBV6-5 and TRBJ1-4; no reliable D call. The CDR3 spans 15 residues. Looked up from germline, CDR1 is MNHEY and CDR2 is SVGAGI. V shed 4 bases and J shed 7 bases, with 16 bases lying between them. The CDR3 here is CASSSNWEPSEKLFF. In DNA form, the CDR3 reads TGTGCCAGCAGTTCTAATTGGGAGCCGAGTGAAAAACTGTTTTTT.

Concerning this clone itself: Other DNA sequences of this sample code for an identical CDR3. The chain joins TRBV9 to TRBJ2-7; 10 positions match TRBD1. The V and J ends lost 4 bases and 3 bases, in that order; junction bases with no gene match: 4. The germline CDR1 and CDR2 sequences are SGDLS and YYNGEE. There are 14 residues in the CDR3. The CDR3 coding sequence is TGTGCCAGCAGCCGGGGACAGGGGAGCTACGAGCAGTACTTC. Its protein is CASSRGQGSYEQYF.

The CDR3 DNA reads as TGTGCCAGCAGTTTCAAACTGAACACTGAAGCTTTCTTT. Protein product: CASSFKLNTEAFF. The chain carries TRBV12-3 or TRBV12-4 and TRBJ1-1; no definite D call. Trimming removed 3 bases from V and 0 bases from J, with 5 bases in between. The CDR3 is 13 amino acids.

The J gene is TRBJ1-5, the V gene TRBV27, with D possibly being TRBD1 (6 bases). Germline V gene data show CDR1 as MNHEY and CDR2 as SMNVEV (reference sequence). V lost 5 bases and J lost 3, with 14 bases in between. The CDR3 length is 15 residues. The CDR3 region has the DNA TGTGCCAGCAGTCCCATCACAGGGCTCAATCAGCCCCAGCATTTT. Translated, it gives CASSPITGLNQPQHF.

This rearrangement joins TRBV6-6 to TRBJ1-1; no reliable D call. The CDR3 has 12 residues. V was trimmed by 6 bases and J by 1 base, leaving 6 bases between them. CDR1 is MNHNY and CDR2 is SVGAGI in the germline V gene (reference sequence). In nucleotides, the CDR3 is TGTGCCAGCAGGAGGGAGAACACTGAAGCTTTCTTT. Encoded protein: CASRRENTEAFF.

CDR3 residues: CASSKPADRSRLAFPYEQYF. The CDR3 nucleotides read TGTGCCAGCAGTAAACCCGCGGACAGGTCACGACTAGCCTTCCCCTACGAGCAGTACTTC. This sequence joins TRBV6-2 or TRBV6-3 and TRBJ2-7; the D gene could be TRBD1 or TRBD2 (7 bases each). The ends were cut back, 5 bases at V and 2 bases at J, with 31 bases in the middle. Germline lookup yields CDR1 MNHEY and CDR2 SVGEGT. There are 20 residues in the CDR3.

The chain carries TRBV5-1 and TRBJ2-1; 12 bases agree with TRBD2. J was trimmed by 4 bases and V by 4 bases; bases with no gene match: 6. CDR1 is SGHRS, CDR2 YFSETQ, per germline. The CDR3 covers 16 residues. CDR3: CASSTHLAGGYNEQFF. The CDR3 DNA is TGCGCCAGCAGCACCCACCTAGCGGGGGGGTACAATGAGCAGTTCTTC.

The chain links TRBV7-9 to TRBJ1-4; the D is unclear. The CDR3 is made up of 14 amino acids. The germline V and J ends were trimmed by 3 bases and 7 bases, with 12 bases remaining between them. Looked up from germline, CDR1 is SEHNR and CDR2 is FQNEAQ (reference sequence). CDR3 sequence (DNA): TGTGCCAGCAGCTTTTTGGGCGAGGGTGAAAAACTGTTTTTT. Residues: CASSFLGEGEKLFF.

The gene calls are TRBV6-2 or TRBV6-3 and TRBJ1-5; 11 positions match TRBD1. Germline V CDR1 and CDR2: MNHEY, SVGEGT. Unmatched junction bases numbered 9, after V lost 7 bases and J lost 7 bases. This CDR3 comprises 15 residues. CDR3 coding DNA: TGTGCCAGCATCCCTGGGACAGGGGGAAAACAGCCCCAGCATTTT. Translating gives CASIPGTGGKQPQHF.

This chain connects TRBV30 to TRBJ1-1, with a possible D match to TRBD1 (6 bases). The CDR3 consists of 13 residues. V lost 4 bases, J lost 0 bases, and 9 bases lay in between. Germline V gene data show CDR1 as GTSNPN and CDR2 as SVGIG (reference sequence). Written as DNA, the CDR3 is TGTGCCTGGACCGGGGACATGAACACTGAAGCTTTCTTT. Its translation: CAWTGDMNTEAFF.

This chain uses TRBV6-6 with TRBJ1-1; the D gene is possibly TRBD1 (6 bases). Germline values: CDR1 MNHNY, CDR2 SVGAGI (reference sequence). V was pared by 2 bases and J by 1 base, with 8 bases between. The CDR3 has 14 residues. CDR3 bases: TGTGCCAGCAGTTACGGGACATCGAACACTGAAGCTTTCTTT. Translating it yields CASSYGTSNTEAFF.

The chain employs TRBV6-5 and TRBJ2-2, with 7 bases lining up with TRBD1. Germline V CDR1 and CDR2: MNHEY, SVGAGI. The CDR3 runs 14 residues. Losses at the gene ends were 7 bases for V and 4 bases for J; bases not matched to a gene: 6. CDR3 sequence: CASIPDRVTGELFF. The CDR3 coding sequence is TGTGCCAGCATTCCAGACAGGGTCACCGGGGAGCTGTTTTTT.